This T cell receptor (beta chain) comes out of a study of blood T cell repertoires in COVID-19. Assay used: immunoSEQ multiplex PCR; TCRdb lists only in-frame clones, some missing. Counted here are about 200,000 clones, under 90% occurring once; the ten biggest clones make up 3.5% to 5%. The specimen was peripheral blood. This TCR was recovered from a man in his forties or fifties with acute or convalescent COVID-19.

In DNA form, the CDR3 reads TGTGCCAGCTCAACCCGACAGGGGGCCACAGATACGCAGTATTTT. Translation: CASSTRQGATDTQYF. The chain is built from TRBV18 and TRBJ2-3, with 10 bases that match TRBD1. CDR1 and CDR2 (germline): KGHSH, LQKENI. The CDR3 is 15 amino acids. Losses at the gene ends were 5 bases for V and 2 bases for J; bases not matched to a gene: 4.